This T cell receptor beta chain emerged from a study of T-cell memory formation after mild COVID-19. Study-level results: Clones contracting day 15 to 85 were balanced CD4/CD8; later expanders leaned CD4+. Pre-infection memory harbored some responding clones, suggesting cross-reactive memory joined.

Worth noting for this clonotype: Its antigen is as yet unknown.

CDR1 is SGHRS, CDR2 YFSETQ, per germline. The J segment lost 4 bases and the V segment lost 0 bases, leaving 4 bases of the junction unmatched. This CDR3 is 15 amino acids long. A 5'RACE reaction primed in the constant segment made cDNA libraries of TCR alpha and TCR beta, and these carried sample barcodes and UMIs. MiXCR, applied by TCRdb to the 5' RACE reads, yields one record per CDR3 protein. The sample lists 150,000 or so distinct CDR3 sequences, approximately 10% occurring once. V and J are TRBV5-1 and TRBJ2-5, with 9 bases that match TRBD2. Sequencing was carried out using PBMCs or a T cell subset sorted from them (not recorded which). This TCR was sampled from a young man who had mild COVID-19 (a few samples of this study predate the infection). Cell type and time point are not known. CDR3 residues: CASSLVGLAGETQYF. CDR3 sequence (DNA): TGCGCCAGCAGCTTGGTGGGACTAGCAGGAGAGACCCAGTACTTC.